This entry is about one T cell receptor beta chain. One junction end disagrees with the germline gene, perhaps due to a read error. These data belong to a study of T cells in Graves' hyperthyroidism and ophthalmopathy. Regions amplified from RNA transcripts were the TCR beta CDR3 regions. The TCR CDR3 was amplified in a first-round RT-PCR using the HTBI primer set. TCRdb called the multiplex PCR reads again in MiXCR, with one record for every CDR3 protein. The sample contains 45,000 to 60,000 distinct CDR3 sequences, 40% to 55% of which appear only once. The CDR3 is 13 amino acids. Germline values: CDR1 SNHLY, CDR2 FYNNEI.

The V and J genes are TRBV2 and TRBJ1-1, with D hard to call. The TCR originated in a woman younger than 45 with Graves' ophthalmopathy. The material sequenced was blood. CDR3 bases: TGTGCCTGCAGGTGGCTCCCCAACACGGAAGCTTTCTTT. Its translation is CACRWLPNTEAFF.